This is a list of T cell receptor beta chains from one sample in a study of technical replicates of blood from several donors. Repertoires were generated with immunoSEQ multiplex PCR, while TCRdb's copy carries only in-frame clones and drops some. The sample lists under 90,000 clones; 98% were seen once. The sequencing input was T cells isolated from PBMCs. These receptor sequences come from a human donor in good health. Both conserved end residues are part of each CDR3. Each record gives: J gene, V gene, D gene, clone size, CDR3 DNA, CDR3 protein. A D gene is named only where the DNA matches it firmly. Some rows have no size entry. The others give once, few or many, or a class for an expanded clone.

j_call: TRBJ2-1
v_call: TRBV27
d_call: TRBD1
clone_size: .
cdr3_nt: TGTGCCAGCAGTTCTCCGGGACAGGGGGTCGATGAGCAGTTCTTC
cdr3_aa: CASSSPGQGVDEQFF

j_call: TRBJ1-4
v_call: TRBV2
d_call: .
clone_size: .
cdr3_nt: TGTGCCAGCACGGAGGGGAATGAAAAACTGTTTTTT
cdr3_aa: CASTEGNEKLFF

j_call: TRBJ1-4
v_call: TRBV5-4
d_call: .
clone_size: once
cdr3_nt: TGTGCCAGCAGCTTGGGCGGGGAAAAACTGTTTTTT
cdr3_aa: CASSLGGEKLFF

j_call: TRBJ2-5
v_call: TRBV6-1
d_call: .
clone_size: once
cdr3_nt: TGTGCCAGCCGACATTTGCCGTTGGAGACCCAGTACTTC
cdr3_aa: CASRHLPLETQYF

j_call: TRBJ1-2
v_call: TRBV6-5
d_call: .
clone_size: .
cdr3_nt: TGTGCCAGCAGTTACCAGTCCCCAGACTATGGCTACACCTTC
cdr3_aa: CASSYQSPDYGYTF

j_call: TRBJ2-2
v_call: TRBV28
d_call: .
clone_size: .
cdr3_nt: TGTGCCAGCAGTTTAGGAGGGGGGGGTGCCGGGGAGCTGTTTTTT
cdr3_aa: CASSLGGGGAGELFF

j_call: TRBJ2-7
v_call: TRBV30
d_call: .
clone_size: once
cdr3_nt: TGTGCCTGGAGACACGAAAACTACGAGCAGTACTTC
cdr3_aa: CAWRHENYEQYF

j_call: TRBJ2-7
v_call: TRBV5-1
d_call: TRBD1
clone_size: .
cdr3_nt: TGCGCCAGCAGCATCCGGGACAGAACCTACGAGCAGTACTTC
cdr3_aa: CASSIRDRTYEQYF

j_call: TRBJ1-4
v_call: TRBV4-1
d_call: .
clone_size: .
cdr3_nt: TGCGCCAGCAGCCAGTGGCGGAATGAAAAACTGTTTTTT
cdr3_aa: CASSQWRNEKLFF

j_call: TRBJ1-1
v_call: TRBV7-9
d_call: TRBD1
clone_size: once
cdr3_nt: TGTGCCAGCAGCTTGTCCGGGAGGGGGCTGAACACTGAAGCTTTCTTT
cdr3_aa: CASSLSGRGLNTEAFF

j_call: TRBJ2-1
v_call: TRBV11-2
d_call: .
clone_size: .
cdr3_nt: TGTGCCAGCAGCCCGGGAGTGACCTACAATGAGCAGTTCTTC
cdr3_aa: CASSPGVTYNEQFF

j_call: TRBJ2-1
v_call: TRBV15
d_call: .
clone_size: .
cdr3_nt: TGTGCCACCAGCAGAGGTATAGCCCAAAGCAATGAGCAGTTCTTC
cdr3_aa: CATSRGIAQSNEQFF

j_call: TRBJ2-5
v_call: TRBV5-4
d_call: TRBD2
clone_size: .
cdr3_nt: TGTGCCAGCAGCTTGGGGACTAGCCCCGGGGGGGAGACCCAGTACTTC
cdr3_aa: CASSLGTSPGGETQYF

j_call: TRBJ2-3
v_call: TRBV29-1
d_call: .
clone_size: .
cdr3_nt: TGCAGCGTTGAAAGGGGTGGCGCAGATACGCAGTATTTT
cdr3_aa: CSVERGGADTQYF

j_call: TRBJ2-7
v_call: TRBV5-1
d_call: TRBD2
clone_size: .
cdr3_nt: TGCGCCAGCAGCTCGACTAGCGGACTGTACGAGCAGTACTTC
cdr3_aa: CASSSTSGLYEQYF

j_call: TRBJ2-7
v_call: TRBV10-3
d_call: .
clone_size: .
cdr3_nt: TGTGCCATCAGTGAGTCTATGGAGTACGAGCAGTACTTC
cdr3_aa: CAISESMEYEQYF

j_call: TRBJ2-7
v_call: TRBV29-1
d_call: TRBD1
clone_size: .
cdr3_nt: TGCAGCGTTCGGGACAGGGACCCCTACGAGCAGTACTTC
cdr3_aa: CSVRDRDPYEQYF

j_call: TRBJ2-7
v_call: TRBV5-1
d_call: TRBD1
clone_size: .
cdr3_nt: TGCGCCAGCAGCCTCCACAGGGGGCTCTACGAGCAGTACTTC
cdr3_aa: CASSLHRGLYEQYF

j_call: TRBJ2-1
v_call: TRBV4-1
d_call: .
clone_size: .
cdr3_nt: TGCGCCAGCAGCCAAGAGACTAGCAGGGGAGGGAAGCAGTTCTTC
cdr3_aa: CASSQETSRGGKQFF

j_call: TRBJ1-2
v_call: TRBV6-5
d_call: TRBD1
clone_size: .
cdr3_nt: TGTGCCAGCAGACCACGGGACAGAGTCTATGGCTACACCTTC
cdr3_aa: CASRPRDRVYGYTF

j_call: TRBJ1-2
v_call: TRBV5-5
d_call: .
clone_size: once
cdr3_nt: TGTGCCAGCAGCGCTACGGCGGGGGCGACGGGCTATGGCTACACCTTC
cdr3_aa: CASSATAGATGYGYTF

j_call: TRBJ1-5
v_call: TRBV28
d_call: TRBD1
clone_size: .
cdr3_nt: TGTGCCAGCAGTTTAGCAGGGGGCGGCAATCAGCCCCAGCATTTT
cdr3_aa: CASSLAGGGNQPQHF

j_call: TRBJ1-2
v_call: TRBV28
d_call: .
clone_size: .
cdr3_nt: TGTGCCAGCAGACCCTCCTTCCTAGGCTACACCTTC
cdr3_aa: CASRPSFLGYTF

j_call: TRBJ2-3
v_call: TRBV13
d_call: TRBD2
clone_size: .
cdr3_nt: TGTGCCAGCAGCCCCGGGACTAGCTCGGCAGATACGCAGTATTTT
cdr3_aa: CASSPGTSSADTQYF

j_call: TRBJ2-3
v_call: TRBV4-2
d_call: TRBD2
clone_size: .
cdr3_nt: TGTGCCAGCAGGGGCCGGGCGGGAGGGCCAGTAGATACGCAGTATTTT
cdr3_aa: CASRGRAGGPVDTQYF

j_call: TRBJ1-1
v_call: TRBV7-9
d_call: .
clone_size: .
cdr3_nt: TGTGCCAGCAGCTTAGCGGCAGGGGTCGACACTGAAGCTTTCTTT
cdr3_aa: CASSLAAGVDTEAFF

j_call: TRBJ1-2
v_call: TRBV14
d_call: .
clone_size: .
cdr3_nt: TGTGCCAGCAGCCGAGGGCCAGGTGACTTCTACTATGGCTACACCTTC
cdr3_aa: CASSRGPGDFYYGYTF

j_call: TRBJ2-7
v_call: TRBV5-1
d_call: TRBD2
clone_size: .
cdr3_nt: TGCGCCAGCAGCTTGCCCGTGACAGGACCAGATGGCGGGAGGAACGAGCAGTACTTC
cdr3_aa: CASSLPVTGPDGGRNEQYF

j_call: TRBJ1-2
v_call: TRBV28
d_call: .
clone_size: .
cdr3_nt: TGTGCCAGCAGTCCTCGGAGGGCTTTGCCTGGCTACACCTTC
cdr3_aa: CASSPRRALPGYTF

j_call: TRBJ1-5
v_call: TRBV28
d_call: .
clone_size: .
cdr3_nt: TGTGCCAGCAGTTTAGTGGAGGGAGTCAATCAGCCCCAGCATTTT
cdr3_aa: CASSLVEGVNQPQHF

j_call: TRBJ2-7
v_call: TRBV25-1
d_call: .
clone_size: .
cdr3_nt: TGTGCCGCAAGTTCCGGGTTACGCCAGTACTTC
cdr3_aa: CAASSGLRQYF

j_call: TRBJ2-7
v_call: TRBV14
d_call: .
clone_size: .
cdr3_nt: TGTGCCAGCAGCCAAGAGAGAGGAGGGATTAGCTCCTACGAGCAGTACTTC
cdr3_aa: CASSQERGGISSYEQYF

j_call: TRBJ2-2
v_call: TRBV5-1
d_call: TRBD2
clone_size: .
cdr3_nt: TGCGCCAGCAGCCCCAGCGGGGTCAGTCATTACACCGGGGAGCTGTTTTTT
cdr3_aa: CASSPSGVSHYTGELFF

j_call: TRBJ2-7
v_call: TRBV6-1
d_call: .
clone_size: .
cdr3_nt: TGTGCCAGCAGTGAAGCTGGCGGTAGTATTCTCTACGAGCAGTACTTC
cdr3_aa: CASSEAGGSILYEQYF

j_call: TRBJ2-2
v_call: TRBV2
d_call: TRBD1
clone_size: .
cdr3_nt: TGTGCCAGCACCAGAGTCCAACAGGGGTCGGGCGGGGAGCTGTTTTTT
cdr3_aa: CASTRVQQGSGGELFF

j_call: TRBJ1-2
v_call: TRBV28
d_call: .
clone_size: once
cdr3_nt: TGTGCCAGCAGTTTATACGGAGACTATGGCTACACCTTC
cdr3_aa: CASSLYGDYGYTF

j_call: TRBJ1-1
v_call: TRBV14
d_call: TRBD1
clone_size: .
cdr3_nt: TGTGCCAGCAGCCAAGATCTTGGGACAGTGAACACTGAAGCTTTCTTT
cdr3_aa: CASSQDLGTVNTEAFF

j_call: TRBJ2-7
v_call: TRBV18
d_call: TRBD1
clone_size: .
cdr3_nt: TGTGCCAGCTCACCACAGACAGGGGAGGACGAGCAGTACTTC
cdr3_aa: CASSPQTGEDEQYF

j_call: TRBJ2-3
v_call: TRBV5-4
d_call: .
clone_size: .
cdr3_nt: TGTGCCAGCAGCGGGACTAGCACAGATACGCAGTATTTT
cdr3_aa: CASSGTSTDTQYF

j_call: TRBJ2-7
v_call: TRBV6-4
d_call: .
clone_size: .
cdr3_nt: TGTGCCAGCAGTTACAGGGTTGGCTACGAGCAGTACTTC
cdr3_aa: CASSYRVGYEQYF

j_call: TRBJ2-7
v_call: TRBV6-1
d_call: .
clone_size: .
cdr3_nt: TGTGCCAGCTATGGGCGTGAGAGCTCCTACGAGCAGTACTTC
cdr3_aa: CASYGRESSYEQYF

j_call: TRBJ1-5
v_call: TRBV7-9
d_call: TRBD1
clone_size: .
cdr3_nt: TGTGCCAGCAGCTTAGCTACAGGGGAACAGCCCCAGCATTTT
cdr3_aa: CASSLATGEQPQHF

j_call: TRBJ2-7
v_call: TRBV28
d_call: TRBD2
clone_size: .
cdr3_nt: TGTGCCAGCAGTTTTAATCGGGGGGCCTACGAGCAGTACTTC
cdr3_aa: CASSFNRGAYEQYF

j_call: TRBJ2-7
v_call: TRBV5-1
d_call: TRBD1
clone_size: .
cdr3_nt: TGCGCCAGCAGCTTCGCCCAGGGGGCGCTTCGGGAGCAGTACTTC
cdr3_aa: CASSFAQGALREQYF

j_call: TRBJ2-4
v_call: TRBV4-2
d_call: TRBD1
clone_size: .
cdr3_nt: TGTGCCAGCAGCCAAGCCAGGGGGCGGGTTGAAAACATTCAGTACTTC
cdr3_aa: CASSQARGRVENIQYF

j_call: TRBJ1-1
v_call: TRBV6-5
d_call: .
clone_size: .
cdr3_nt: TGTGCCAGCAGTTTCGGCAGCGGTGACGCTGAAGCTTTCTTT
cdr3_aa: CASSFGSGDAEAFF

j_call: TRBJ2-1
v_call: TRBV6-4
d_call: TRBD2
clone_size: .
cdr3_nt: TGTGCCAGCAGTGTTCTAGCGGGACGCTACAATGAGCAGTTCTTC
cdr3_aa: CASSVLAGRYNEQFF

j_call: TRBJ2-7
v_call: TRBV11-2
d_call: TRBD1
clone_size: .
cdr3_nt: TGTGCCAGCCTTACCCGGGGACAGGGGTTGGGCTACGAGCAGTACTTC
cdr3_aa: CASLTRGQGLGYEQYF

j_call: TRBJ2-7
v_call: TRBV11-3
d_call: .
clone_size: .
cdr3_nt: TGTGCCAGCAGCTTATCGGGGACTTCCTACGAGCAGTACTTC
cdr3_aa: CASSLSGTSYEQYF

j_call: TRBJ2-1
v_call: TRBV9
d_call: .
clone_size: .
cdr3_nt: TGTGCCAGCACCCCTTACCCGACGGGAAATGAGCAGTTCTTC
cdr3_aa: CASTPYPTGNEQFF

j_call: TRBJ2-1
v_call: TRBV11-2
d_call: TRBD2
clone_size: .
cdr3_nt: TGTGCCAGCAGCTTAAAGCGGGACTTCGCCATTGAGCAGTTCTTC
cdr3_aa: CASSLKRDFAIEQFF

j_call: TRBJ1-2
v_call: TRBV11-3
d_call: .
clone_size: .
cdr3_nt: TGTGCCAGCACCACTTACGGGGACTATGGCTACACCTTC
cdr3_aa: CASTTYGDYGYTF

j_call: TRBJ2-1
v_call: TRBV11-2
d_call: .
clone_size: .
cdr3_nt: TGTGCCAGCAGCTTAGTATCCAGTGAGCAGTTCTTC
cdr3_aa: CASSLVSSEQFF